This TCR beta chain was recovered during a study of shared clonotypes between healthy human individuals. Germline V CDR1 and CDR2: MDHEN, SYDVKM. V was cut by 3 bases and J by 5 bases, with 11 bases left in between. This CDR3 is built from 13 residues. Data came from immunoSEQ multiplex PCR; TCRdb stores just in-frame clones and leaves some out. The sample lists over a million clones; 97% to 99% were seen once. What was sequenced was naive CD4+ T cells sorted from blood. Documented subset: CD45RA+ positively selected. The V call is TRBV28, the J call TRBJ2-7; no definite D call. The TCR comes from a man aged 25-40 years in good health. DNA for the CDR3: TGTGCCAGCAGTTTGTTATGGCAGAACGAGCAGTACTTC. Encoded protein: CASSLLWQNEQYF.